This TCR beta chain emerged from a study of blood T cell repertoires in COVID-19 (dated by TCRdb to 2019 to 2021). With regard to the full study: The collaborator samples originated in the United States, Italy and Spain and spanned the acute and convalescent phases of COVID-19. The material from the prospective study consisted of cDNA or gDNA derived from T cells, B-cell-depleted T cells, or PBMCs. Subjects who had been exposed to COVID-19, were actively infected with it, or had recovered from it provided the deeply sampled blood TCRbeta repertoires that made up the dataset. The repertoires were made available in a free public database intended to serve as a resource for research on the immune response to SARS-CoV-2. Samples were obtained from the ongoing ImmuneRACE study (first 160 participants) and from over 1,000 subjects provided by 6 global collaborators. A de-identified subject ID, COVID-19 status, age in years and sex were almost always included in the sample metadata. Where HLA class I and class II types were available, the types were taken from metadata supplied by the sample provider, not from assay-based typing.

TCRbeta CDR3 regions were amplified from genomic DNA by means of the immunoSEQ Assay, a bias-controlled multiplex PCR. In the source study's methods: Within the assay, amplification of reference gene primers was used to estimate how many nucleated cells each sample contained. To quantify the absolute abundance of each unique TCRbeta CDR3 rearrangement, sequence reads were collapsed and filtered. Productive Simpson clonality was computed per sample as the square root of Simpson's diversity index over productive rearrangements. Drawn from immuneACCESS, this table holds only the in-frame rearrangements with V and J called that TCRdb kept. Clones are partly lost; checked studies trace under half to an unresolved V gene and leave the rest unexplained. V, J and clone size are those of that table, while D and trimming were read from the DNA. The sample includes some 150,000 clones, with about 80% observed a single time. The biggest ten clones account for under 2.5% of the sample.

Concerning this clone itself: Its recognized antigen is unknown. No clone much larger than this one lies a single base away; base qualities are absent.

Broad study findings and their caveats: How much clinical and demographic metadata was included differed by source and by participant, and the metadata was provided uncurated.

The germline V end is reduced by 8 bases and the J end by 6 bases; junction bases left unmatched: 10. The CDR3 runs 14 residues from the cysteine to the phenylalanine. Only CDR3 DNA is held: 42 bases, read in frame from base 1. Based on the germline V gene, the CDR1 and CDR2 sequences are SGHTA and FQGNSA. Whole blood was collected in K2EDTA tubes by collaborating institutions according to the institutions' own protocols. For TCRbeta analysis, collaborators shipped samples in one of three forms: frozen whole blood, isolated PBMCs, or DNA extracted from either of those sample types. This clonotype was sampled from a man between 70 and 80 years old with acute or convalescent COVID-19. Material for sequencing was peripheral blood. The chain links TRBV7-2 with TRBJ2-1; 7 junctional bases match TRBD2. The nucleotides read TGTGCCAGCGATGCGGGAGTGGTGGGCAATGAGCAGTTCTTC. This codes for CASDAGVVGNEQFF.